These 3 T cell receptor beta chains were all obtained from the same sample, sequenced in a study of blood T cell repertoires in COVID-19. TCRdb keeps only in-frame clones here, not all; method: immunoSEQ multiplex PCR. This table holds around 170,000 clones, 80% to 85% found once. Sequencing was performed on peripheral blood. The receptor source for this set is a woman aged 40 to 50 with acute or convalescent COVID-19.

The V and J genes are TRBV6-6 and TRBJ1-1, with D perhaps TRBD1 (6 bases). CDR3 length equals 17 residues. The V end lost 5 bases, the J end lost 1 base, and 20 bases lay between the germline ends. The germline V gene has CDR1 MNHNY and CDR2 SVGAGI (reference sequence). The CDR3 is CASSHRVSLDTNTEAFF. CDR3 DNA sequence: TGTGCCAGCAGTCACAGGGTGAGCCTGGATACGAACACTGAAGCTTTCTTT.

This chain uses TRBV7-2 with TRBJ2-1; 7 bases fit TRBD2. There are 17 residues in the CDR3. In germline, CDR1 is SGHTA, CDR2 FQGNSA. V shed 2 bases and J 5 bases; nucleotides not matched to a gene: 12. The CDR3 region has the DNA TGTGCCAGCAGCTTAAGCCCGCGAGCTAGCGGAAACAATGAGCAGTTCTTC. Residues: CASSLSPRASGNNEQFF.

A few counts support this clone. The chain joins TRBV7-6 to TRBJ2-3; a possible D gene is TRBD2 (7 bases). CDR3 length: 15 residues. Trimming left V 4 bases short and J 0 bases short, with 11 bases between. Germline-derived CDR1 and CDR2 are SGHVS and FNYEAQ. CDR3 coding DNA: TGTGCCAGCAGCTGGGGGGGCGGTAGCACAGATACGCAGTATTTT. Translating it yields CASSWGGGSTDTQYF.